This TCR beta chain was profiled in a study of OX40 agonist ivuxolimab in advanced cancers. Study information: An agonistic anti-OX40 (CD134) antibody, ivuxolimab, was used to treat the patients. Subjects had a mean age of roughly 60 years, with a range of about 23 to 90; almost 85% were male.

The CDR3 has 14 residues. V lost 5 bases, J lost 2 bases, and 13 bases lay in between. The germline CDR1 and CDR2 sequences are MNHEY and SVGAGI. TCRdb keeps only in-frame clones here, not all; method: immunoSEQ multiplex PCR. In the table there are some 100,000 clones, about 92% of which are singletons. Note on this clone: Its antigen remains unknown.

On cycle 4 day 1 and cycle 7 day 1, as well as at baseline, blood was sampled. Study observations and caveats: At 0.1 to 3.0 mg/kg and by week 6, CD4+ and CD8+ T cells in the blood had expanded clonally.

The V call is TRBV6-5, the J call TRBJ2-7, with a tentative D call TRBD1 (6 bases). The material was CD4+ or CD8+ T cells sorted from blood, obtained in a trial of the OX40 agonist ivuxolimab. This TCR came from an adult with an advanced solid tumor such as melanoma, head and neck, liver or kidney cancer. The CDR3 is CASSPTGQAYEQYF. The CDR3, as DNA: TGTGCCAGCAGTCCGACAGGTCAAGCCTACGAGCAGTACTTC.